This T cell receptor (beta chain) was sequenced for a study of T cells after posttransplantation cyclophosphamide. Study-wide findings and caveats: Skin or GI-infiltrating T cells shared few TRB sequences with blood. Recipient CMV seropositivity and CMV reactivation strongly tracked TRB clonality.

A marrow graft followed busulfan-fludarabine conditioning, with cyclophosphamide on days +3 and +4. The CDR3 spans 18 residues. J gave up 0 bases and V 1 base, and 9 bases lay outside the gene matches. Per germline, CDR1 SGHDN and CDR2 FVKESK. Many counts were recorded for this clone. Its cognate antigen is unknown. Clones were read by immunoSEQ multiplex PCR, and TCRdb kept only the in-frame ones, dropping some. The sample includes approximately 13,000 clones, none of them occurring once. Sequencing was performed on PBMCs, taken approximately 1,100 days after allogeneic stem cell transplant with posttransplant cyclophosphamide. The sequence was obtained from a female patient aged 40 to 55 who received an allogeneic stem cell transplant from a related donor, was CMV-positive, and had no GVHD. Some T cells may be provided by the graft donor. The genes are TRBV14 and TRBJ1-1; the match to TRBD1 covers 9 bases. CDR3 region: CASSQGRTGEHMNTEAFF. CDR3 bases: TGTGCCAGCAGCCAAGGGCGGACAGGGGAACACATGAACACTGAAGCTTTCTTT.